This T cell receptor (beta chain) originates from a study of T cell responses to AZD1222 COVID-19 vaccine. V lost 2 bases to trimming and J lost 4 bases, with 11 bases between them. The CDR3 runs 15 residues. Germline CDR1 is SEHNR and CDR2 is FQNEAQ (reference sequence). Profiling relied on immunoSEQ multiplex PCR, and the TCRdb table lists in-frame clones only, not all of them. The table shows approximately 50,000 clones, with about 86% occurring only once. This receptor was obtained from an adult who received the AZD1222 COVID-19 vaccine. The chain is built from TRBV7-9 and TRBJ2-2, with D perhaps matching TRBD1 (5 bases). The sequences come from peripheral blood, collected 28 days after the second AZD1222 dose. The CDR3 DNA follows: TGTGCCAGCAGCTTATGGCAGGGCCCCACCGGGGAGCTGTTTTTT. The encoded protein is CASSLWQGPTGELFF.